This TCR beta chain was sequenced for a study of T-cell memory formation after mild COVID-19 (dated by TCRdb to the early 2020s). As for the study more broadly: Most TCR sequence clusters were specific to one of the two donors. Longitudinal TCRalpha and TCRbeta repertoire sequencing tracked T-cell clones expanding and contracting after mild COVID-19 in a couple of donors. Two young, previously healthy adult volunteers made up the cohort, one male and one female. Findings and caveats that apply to the study as a whole: The study included only a couple of mild cases, and larger cohorts that include severe cases with pre-infection samples were judged to be necessary. Balanced CD4/CD8 phenotypes were observed for clones contracting from day 15 to 85, whereas a bias towards CD4+ was observed for a second wave of clones expanding from day 15 to 37. The detection of some responding clones in pre-infection memory suggests that pre-existing cross-reactive memory T cells joined the SARS-CoV-2 response. The second-wave clones that peaked on day 37 were not confirmed to be SARS-CoV-2 specific. Contracting CD4+ clones were found mainly in CM and EM memory subsets, while CD8+ clones were enriched in EMRA.

Ficoll-Paque density gradient centrifugation was used to isolate PBMCs. According to the germline V gene (reference sequence), CDR1 reads GTSNPN and CDR2 reads SVGIG. The V end gives up 4 bases and the J end 4 bases, leaving 11 bases in the junction not matched to a gene. Including the terminal cysteine and phenylalanine, the CDR3 comprises 15 residues. The CDR3 DNA has 45 bases and is translated from base 1. Sequencing was performed on an Illumina NovaSeq 6000. cDNA libraries for TCRalpha and TCRbeta were prepared by 5'RACE using constant-segment primers, with sample barcodes and unique molecular identifiers added. Trizol reagent was used to extract RNA from every sample. The libraries were amplified in two PCR steps, and the second step added a second sample barcode and Illumina TruSeq adapters. Sequencing of the libraries was done on an Illumina NovaSeq, producing 2 x 150 bp paired-end reads. The published analysis was carried out like this. Reads were demultiplexed and collapsed into UMI-guided consensus sequences with migec v1.2.7. Using mixcr v2.1.11, UMI consensuses were aligned to TRA and TRB V and J templates and then assembled into clonotypes. Clonotypes were classified as expanded or contracted when called significant by both edgeR and NoisET, with noise models trained on biological replicates. For edgeR calls, the thresholds were a false discovery rate-adjusted p below 0.01 and a log2 fold-change of 1. As an exploratory analysis of dynamics, max-normalized trajectories of the 1000 most abundant clonotypes were examined by PCA with hierarchical clustering. Separately sequenced CD4+ and CD8+ repertoires were used to assign the CD4 or CD8 phenotype of responding clones. The public sequencing data were trimmed at Q25 with fastp and processed into clonotypes with MiXCR by TCRdb, which kept only in-frame beta chains. Each CDR3 protein gets just one entry, which takes the most common genes and DNA from the rows behind it. For this entry, the V and J calls and clone size follow TCRdb and not the study's own pipeline. The sample table holds roughly 500,000 distinct CDR3 sequences, of which about a fifth were seen once. The ten top clones hold roughly an eighth of the sample.

Turning to this clonotype: Its recognized antigen is unknown. The input lacks base qualities; no much larger clone sits a single base away.

The rearranged segments are TRBV30 and TRBJ2-7, and 9 junction bases match TRBD1. Sequencing input: PBMCs or a T cell subset sorted from them (not recorded which). The sequence was collected from an adult woman who had mild COVID-19 (a few samples of this study predate the infection). The sample titles of this study are shuffled in the database, so cell type and time point are left out; the donor was told from shared clones. In nucleotides, the sequence is TGTGCCTGGACGCGCGCTGGGGGACAGGGTTACGAGCAGTACTTC. This is translated as CAWTRAGGQGYEQYF.